This T cell receptor beta chain was sequenced in a study of blood T cell repertoires in COVID-19. Study as a whole: Sources were T cells, B-cell-depleted T cells, or PBMCs; the material itself was cDNA or gDNA.

The table lists this clone with a few counts. Original processing notes: Researchers report that nucleated cell counts were estimated from reference gene primer amplification. The repertoire was sequenced with immunoSEQ multiplex PCR; TCRdb's copy has only in-frame clones and lacks some. That table furnishes V, J and clone size, whereas the DNA furnished D and trimming. The table records approximately 160,000 clones, 84% of them present only once. This clonotype was sampled from a man aged 35-49 years who had recovered from COVID-19. Material: peripheral blood.

This CDR3 is CASSERGQEYSPLHF. The CDR3 coding sequence is TGTGCCAGCAGCGAGAGGGGACAGGAATATTCACCCCTCCACTTT. This chain joins TRBV9 and TRBJ1-6, with TRBD1 matching 8 bases. The CDR3 is 15 amino acids. V was pared by 3 bases and J by 8 bases, with 7 bases of the junction left unmatched. Germline values: CDR1 SGDLS, CDR2 YYNGEE.